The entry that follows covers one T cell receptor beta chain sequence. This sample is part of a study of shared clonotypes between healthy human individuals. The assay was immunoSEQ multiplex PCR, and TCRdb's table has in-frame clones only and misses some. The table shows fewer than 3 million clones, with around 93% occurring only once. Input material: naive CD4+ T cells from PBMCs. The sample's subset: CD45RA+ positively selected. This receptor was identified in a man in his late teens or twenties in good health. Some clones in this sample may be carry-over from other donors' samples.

In nucleotides, the CDR3 is TGTGCCACCACCCCCCAGGGGGCCAATCAGCCCCAGCATTTT. Translation: CATTPQGANQPQHF. This chain connects TRBV2 to TRBJ1-5, with 8 nucleotides matching TRBD1. The CDR3 consists of 14 residues. Trimming at V came to 10 bases and at J to 3 bases, leaving 8 bases not matched to a gene. Germline assignment: CDR1 SNHLY and CDR2 FYNNEI. Looking up the rest from reference TRBV2 and TRBJ1-5 gives the full variable domain: EPEVTQTPSHQVTQMGQEVILRCVPISNHLYFYWYRQILGQKVEFLVSFYNNEISEKSEIFDDQFSVERPDGSNFTLKIRSTKLEDSAMYFCATTPQGANQPQHFGDGTRLSIL.